Shown below are 32 T cell receptor beta chains from a single sample sequenced in a study of T cells in narcolepsy. Clones were sequenced by immunoSEQ multiplex PCR, and TCRdb holds only the in-frame ones, with some missing. The sample includes around 30,000 clones, about four fifths seen only once; the top ten take approximately 2.2%. Sequenced input: memory (CD45RA-) CD4+ T cells from blood. These TCRs come from a human donor in good health.

This clone has just a few counts. The chain's CDR3 is CASSMGQGIVDTQYF. As DNA, the CDR3 is TGCGCCAGCAGCATGGGACAGGGCATAGTGGATACGCAGTATTTT. V gene TRBV5-1 combines with J gene TRBJ2-3, with 9 bases aligning to TRBD1. Germline V gene data show CDR1 as SGHRS and CDR2 as YFSETQ. Germline trimming cut 4 bases from V and 6 bases from J; bases unmatched to any gene: 9. This CDR3 comprises 15 residues.

The V call is TRBV6-1, the J call TRBJ2-7; 8 bases map to TRBD1. Germline CDR1 reads MNHNS; CDR2 reads SASEGT. The CDR3 has 13 residues. V trimming: 10 bases; J trimming: 4 bases; junction bases outside the gene matches: 9. CDR3 sequence reads: CATFGQGNYEQYF. CDR3 sequence (DNA): TGTGCCACCTTCGGACAGGGAAATTACGAGCAGTACTTC.

The chain couples TRBV5-1 to TRBJ2-7; 8 bases are a match to TRBD1. Germline V gene sequence: CDR1 SGHRS, CDR2 YFSETQ. V trimming: 4 bases; J trimming: 6 bases; junction bases outside the gene matches: 6. The CDR3 has 13 amino acids. The chain's CDR3 is CASSTGQGREQYF. The CDR3 DNA is TGCGCCAGCAGCACCGGACAGGGACGCGAGCAGTACTTC.

This chain connects TRBV18 to TRBJ1-2; tentatively, D is TRBD1 (5 bases). The CDR3 has 14 amino acids. V shed 2 bases and J shed 4 bases, with 11 bases lying between them. Germline V gene sequence: CDR1 KGHSH, CDR2 LQKENI. The CDR3 nucleotides are TGTGCCAGCTCACCAGGCGACAGCTTCTATGGCTACACCTTC. As protein: CASSPGDSFYGYTF.

J is TRBJ2-7 and V is TRBV6-5; the D gene is possibly TRBD1 (6 bases). V was shortened by 0 bases and J by 1 base, with 10 bases between the two germline ends. The CDR3 covers 15 residues. CDR1 and CDR2 from the germline V gene are MNHEY and SVGAGI. The CDR3 DNA follows: TGTGCCAGCAGTTACTCCGGTCAGGGGTCCTACGAGCAGTACTTC. It is translated as CASSYSGQGSYEQYF.

The chain is built from TRBV2 and TRBJ2-3; TRBD2 aligns across 8 bases. Germline CDR1 SNHLY, CDR2 FYNNEI. This CDR3 contains 16 residues. J was trimmed by 3 bases and V by 7 bases; bases with no gene match: 12. DNA for the CDR3: TGTGCCAGCACCCCGGGACTAGGAGCGGAAACAGATACGCAGTATTTT. This translates into CASTPGLGAETDTQYF.

The chain carries TRBV19 and TRBJ2-1; D might be TRBD2 (6 bases). The V gene's germline CDR1 is LNHDA and CDR2 SQIVND (reference sequence). Deletions cut 2 bases from V and 1 base from J, with 9 bases between. This CDR3 comprises 15 residues. CDR3 loop: CASSIRGGSYNEQFF. The CDR3 nucleotides read TGTGCCAGTAGTATAAGGGGAGGTTCCTACAATGAGCAGTTCTTC.

This clone is a singleton in its sample. The rearrangement uses TRBV7-3 and TRBJ2-1; maybe TRBD2 (6 bases). The CDR3 contains 16 residues. Trimming removed 5 bases at V and 7 bases at J, with 21 bases between. Germline assignment: CDR1 SGHTA and CDR2 FQGTGA. The DNA of the CDR3 is TGTGCCAGCAGCCGACAAGTGGGGACTGGGGTGAATGAGCAGTTCTTC. Translation: CASSRQVGTGVNEQFF. The full variable domain, rest sourced from reference TRBV7-3 and TRBJ2-1, is GAGVSQTPSNKVTEKGKYVELRCDPISGHTALYWYRQSLGQGPEFLIYFQGTGAADDSGLPNDRFFAVRPEGSVSTLKIQRTERGDSAVYLCASSRQVGTGVNEQFFGPGTRLTVL.

V gene TRBV7-9 combines with J gene TRBJ1-2; 10 bases line up with TRBD1. CDR1 and CDR2 from the germline V gene are SEHNR and FQNEAQ (reference sequence). Trimming took 1 base from V and 4 from J; bases not matched to a gene: 9. This CDR3 spans 17 amino acids. The CDR3 DNA is TGTGCCAGCAGCTTAGTCGGGACAGGGGATAGAAGCTATGGCTACACCTTC. As protein: CASSLVGTGDRSYGYTF.

To note about this clone: Sequence at one end of the junction differs from germline and may be a read error. This rearrangement joins TRBV10-3 to TRBJ1-1; 7 positions agree with TRBD1. The germline CDR1 and CDR2 sequences are ENHRY and SYGVKD. CDR3 size: 15 residues. CDR3 amino acids: CASSDQGQLNTEAFF. CDR3 sequence (DNA): TGTGCCAGCAGTGACCAGGGACAGTTGAACACTGAAGCTTTCTTT.

The chain uses TRBV19 and TRBJ1-5, with 9 bases that match TRBD1. V shed 7 bases, J shed 0 bases, and the junction held 7 bases outside the gene matches. Looked up from germline, CDR1 is LNHDA and CDR2 is SQIVND (reference sequence). The CDR3 is 16 residues long. The chain's CDR3 is CASNTGTGISNQPQHF. For the CDR3, the DNA is TGTGCCAGTAATACAGGGACAGGGATTAGCAATCAGCCCCAGCATTTT.

This clone has just a few counts. The chain joins TRBV6-5 to TRBJ2-3; possibly TRBD1 for D (7 bases). Germline V CDR1 and CDR2: MNHEY, SVGAGI. Trimming pared 2 bases from V and 6 bases from J, leaving 15 bases between. The CDR3 totals 15 residues. CDR3 residues: CASSYGSGGPDTQYF. DNA for the CDR3: TGTGCCAGCAGTTACGGGTCAGGGGGGCCCGATACGCAGTATTTT.

This chain connects TRBV6-5 to TRBJ1-4; D may be TRBD1 (5 bases). V lost 2 bases and J 8 bases, leaving 15 bases between the germline ends. There are 15 residues in the CDR3. The germline CDR1 and CDR2 sequences are MNHEY and SVGAGI. DNA of the CDR3: TGTGCCAGCAGTTACGGGGCAGGGTGGGGAGAAAAACTGTTTTTT. Its protein product is CASSYGAGWGEKLFF.

This CDR3 is CARNRDNEQFF. The CDR3 region has the DNA TGTGCCAGAAATAGGGACAATGAGCAGTTCTTC. The chain couples TRBV21-1 to TRBJ2-1. TRBV21-1 is a documented pseudogene. The CDR3 is 11 residues long.

J is TRBJ1-1 and V is TRBV30, with 7 bases aligning to TRBD1. V lost 3 bases, J lost 0 bases, and 4 bases stayed unmatched. This CDR3 has 14 amino acids. Germline CDR1 and CDR2: GTSNPN and SVGIG (reference sequence). The CDR3 is CAWRGDSLNTEAFF. CDR3 DNA sequence: TGTGCCTGGAGAGGGGACAGCTTGAACACTGAAGCTTTCTTT.

This chain links TRBV6-5 with TRBJ2-7; the D is unclear. Germline values: CDR1 MNHEY, CDR2 SVGAGI. The CDR3 loop spans 11 amino acids. V was pared by 7 bases and J by 4 bases, with 8 bases between. This chain's CDR3 is CASIGYYEQYF. The DNA of the CDR3 is TGTGCCAGCATCGGTTATTACGAGCAGTACTTC.

This clone was detected a few times. This rearrangement joins TRBV19 to TRBJ2-2; TRBD2 agrees at 12 bases. The CDR3 is made up of 20 amino acids. V lost 3 bases and J lost 2; bases outside the gene matches: 13. The germline CDR1 and CDR2 sequences are LNHDA and SQIVND (reference sequence). Here the CDR3 DNA reads TGTGCCAGTAGTATTTTCGGACTAGCGGGAAGTAGCGGTAACACCGGGGAGCTGTTTTTT. This codes for CASSIFGLAGSSGNTGELFF.

The V and J genes are TRBV2 and TRBJ1-5, with D possibly matching TRBD1 (5 bases). From germline, CDR1 is SNHLY and CDR2 FYNNEI. Trimming removed 4 bases at V and 6 bases at J, with 7 bases between. The CDR3 loop spans 12 amino acids. DNA for the CDR3: TGTGCCAGCAGTGGACAGACTCAGCCCCAGCATTTT. The encoded protein is CASSGQTQPQHF.

The CDR3 protein is CASSEGKGTSRAYEQYF. CDR3 in DNA: TGTGCCAGCAGCGAGGGGAAAGGGACTAGCCGCGCCTACGAGCAGTACTTC. The V call is TRBV11-2, the J call TRBJ2-7; 9 positions agree with TRBD2. The CDR3 contains 17 residues. CDR1 and CDR2 (germline): SGHAT, FQNNGV. With 5 bases clipped from V and 2 bases from J, the junction kept 13 bases outside the gene matches.

The CDR3 is CATKGRSNSNQPQHF. Written as DNA, the CDR3 is TGTGCCACCAAAGGTAGGAGTAATAGCAATCAGCCCCAGCATTTT. This chain joins TRBV19 and TRBJ1-5; D gene unclear. Trimming removed 10 bases from V and 0 bases from J, with 16 bases in between. CDR3 length: 15 amino acids. CDR1 is LNHDA, CDR2 SQIVND, per germline (reference sequence).

This clone was seen just once. This chain links TRBV12-5 with TRBJ1-6; 9 bases map to TRBD1. In germline, CDR1 is LGHNT, CDR2 FRNRAP. The CDR3 length is 17 residues. V lost 5 bases to trimming and J lost 3 bases; unmatched junction nucleotides: 8. CDR3 coding DNA: TGTGCTAGTGGTCTGGGACAGGGAGGGGACTATAATTCACCCCTCCACTTT. It translates to CASGLGQGGDYNSPLHF.

V and J are TRBV2 and TRBJ1-1; D remains ambiguous. CDR3 length: 14 amino acids. The ends were cut back, 0 bases at V and 7 bases at J, with 12 bases in the middle. Germline CDR1 is SNHLY and CDR2 is FYNNEI. DNA for the CDR3: TGTGCCAGCAGTGAAGCGAGGAACGGGGTTGAAGCTTTCTTT. Amino acids: CASSEARNGVEAFF.

Concerning this clone itself: Compared with germline, one end of the junction differs, possibly owing to a read error. The chain couples TRBV7-7 to TRBJ2-1; the D gene is possibly TRBD1 (5 bases). Germline CDR1 and CDR2: SSHAT and FNYEAQ (reference sequence). The CDR3 consists of 13 residues. CDR3: CASSTDRYNEQFF. Written as DNA, the CDR3 is TGTGCTAGCAGCACCGACAGATACAATGAGCAGTTCTTC.

The genes are TRBV10-1 and TRBJ1-1; TRBD1 matches 9 bases. Looked up from germline, CDR1 is WNHNN and CDR2 is SYGVQD (reference sequence). Trimming took 5 bases from V and 4 from J; bases not matched to a gene: 11. The CDR3 runs 16 residues. The DNA of the CDR3 is TGCGCCAGCAGTCCCGGGACAGGGCTGCGGGGCACTGAAGCTTTCTTT. Residues: CASSPGTGLRGTEAFF.

The chain couples TRBV6-1 to TRBJ2-5; perhaps TRBD2 as D (6 bases). Trimming left V 6 bases short and J 5 bases short, with 19 bases between. The CDR3 runs 15 residues. CDR1 MNHNS and CDR2 SASEGT come from the germline V gene. The CDR3 reads CASRIDSARGETQYF. CDR3 coding DNA: TGTGCCAGCAGGATAGACAGTGCCCGGGGGGAGACCCAGTACTTC.

The chain carries TRBV5-1 and TRBJ2-5; the match to TRBD2 covers 13 bases. The trim removed 4 bases at V and 5 bases at J, leaving 14 bases unmatched. The CDR3 has 18 residues. CDR1 is SGHRS, CDR2 YFSETQ, per germline. CDR3: CASSPGDRTSGSLETQYF. The CDR3, as DNA: TGCGCCAGCAGCCCGGGAGATAGGACTAGCGGGAGTTTGGAGACCCAGTACTTC. Full variable domain (rest looked up from reference TRBV5-1 and TRBJ2-5): KAGVTQTPRYLIKTRGQQVTLSCSPISGHRSVSWYQQTPGQGLQFLFEYFSETQRNKGNFPGRFSGRQFSNSRSEMNVSTLELGDSALYLCASSPGDRTSGSLETQYFGPGTRLLVL.

The chain recombines TRBV27 with TRBJ2-3, with D possibly being TRBD2 (5 bases). This CDR3 contains 13 residues. Germline V lookup: CDR1 MNHEY, CDR2 SMNVEV (reference sequence). V lost 2 bases to trimming and J lost 6 bases, with 9 bases between them. CDR3 sequence (DNA): TGTGCCAGCAGTTTAGAGGGTTGGGATACGCAGTATTTT. Translation: CASSLEGWDTQYF.

The chain combines TRBV5-5 with TRBJ1-2; 9 bases fit TRBD1. Germline trimming cut 3 bases from V and 3 bases from J; bases unmatched to any gene: 6. This CDR3 is 15 amino acids long. Germline loops: CDR1 SGHKS, CDR2 YYEKEE (reference sequence). The CDR3 loop reads CASSWGTGMDYGYTF. The CDR3 nucleotides are TGTGCCAGCAGCTGGGGGACAGGGATGGACTATGGCTACACCTTC.

V is TRBV6-1 and J is TRBJ1-2; no firm D call. V dropped 4 bases and J dropped 4 bases, with 16 bases sitting between them. The germline CDR1 and CDR2 sequences are MNHNS and SASEGT. This CDR3 region has 15 residues. CDR3 in amino acids: CASSAGLAGPYGYTF. In nucleotides, the CDR3 is TGTGCCAGCAGTGCCGGACTAGCGGGCCCCTATGGCTACACCTTC.

This clone came up once. This chain connects TRBV5-4 to TRBJ2-3, with D perhaps matching TRBD1 (5 bases). In germline, CDR1 is SGHNT, CDR2 YYREEE (reference sequence). Trimming cost V 3 bases and J 1 base, with 12 bases left between them. The CDR3 covers 15 residues. CDR3: CASSSAGYGTDTQYF. DNA of the CDR3: TGTGCCAGCAGCTCCGCAGGGTACGGCACAGATACGCAGTATTTT.

CDR3 in DNA: TGTGCCAGCAGCTTAGCAACTAGCGGGAGCCCAGATACGCAGTATTTT. Its translation: CASSLATSGSPDTQYF. The chain uses TRBV7-6 and TRBJ2-3, with 11 bases aligning to TRBD2. V lost 0 bases and J lost 4; bases outside the gene matches: 3. The CDR3 has 16 amino acids. CDR1 and CDR2 from the germline V gene are SGHVS and FNYEAQ. The entire variable domain, with the rest obtained from reference TRBV7-6 and TRBJ2-3, is as follows: GAGVSQSPRYKVTKRGQDVALRCDPISGHVSLYWYRQALGQGPEFLTYFNYEAQQDKSGLPNDRFSAERPEGSISTLTIQRTEQRDSAMYRCASSLATSGSPDTQYFGPGTRLTVL.

The table lists this clone with a few counts. The chain joins TRBV5-1 to TRBJ2-4; D remains unclear. Trimming pared 1 base from V and 5 bases from J, leaving 10 bases between. CDR1 is SGHRS and CDR2 is YFSETQ in the germline V gene. The CDR3 runs 14 residues. Here the CDR3 reads CASSLPGPENIQYF. CDR3 DNA: TGCGCCAGCAGCTTGCCAGGCCCCGAAAACATTCAGTACTTC.